The TCR beta chain described here comes from a study of blood T cell repertoires in COVID-19. Germline loops: CDR1 SGDLS, CDR2 YYNGEE. The CDR3 loop spans 15 amino acids. Trimming pared 1 base from V and 0 bases from J, leaving 8 bases between. Source study methods: The assay estimated nucleated cells by amplifying reference gene primers. Produced via immunoSEQ multiplex PCR; TCRdb's table is partial and in-frame only. That table supplies the V and J calls and clone size; D and trimming were determined from the DNA. The sample records over 150,000 clones, about 87% being singletons. The rearrangement uses TRBV9 and TRBJ2-1; maybe TRBD2 (5 bases). The sequencing input was peripheral blood. This receptor was identified in a woman older than 75 with COVID-19, enrolled during active disease. CDR3 nucleotide sequence: TGTGCCAGCAGCGTACTAGCAAGCTCCTACAATGAGCAGTTCTTC. Translated: CASSVLASSYNEQFF. Full variable domain (remainder filled in from reference TRBV9 and TRBJ2-1): DSGVTQTPKHLITATGQRVTLRCSPRSGDLSVYWYQQSLDQGLQFLIQYYNGEERAKGNILERFSAQQFPDLHSELNLSSLELGDSALYFCASSVLASSYNEQFFGPGTRLTVL.